The sequence of this TCR beta chain was determined in a study of T cells in Graves' hyperthyroidism and ophthalmopathy. General study results and limits: Among thyroid clonotypes expanded above 0.001, most also appeared in blood. A model of 13 V-J pairs discriminated ophthalmopathy from stable hyperthyroidism.

This clonotype was seen repeatedly, ten times or more. Antigen: not known. Fresh peripheral blood, 10 ml, was the source of the PBMCs. The CDR3 has 17 residues. V shed 5 bases, J shed 3 bases, and the junction held 13 bases outside the gene matches. Looked up from germline, CDR1 is SEHNR and CDR2 is FQNEAQ (reference sequence). Authors of the study amplified TCR beta CDR3 regions from RNA transcripts. The HTBI primer set drove a first-round RT-PCR of the TCR CDR3. From the multiplex PCR reads, TCRdb called clonotypes with MiXCR, one entry per CDR3 protein. The repertoire includes nearly 600,000 distinct CDR3 sequences, 14% of them detected once, and roughly 7% sits in the top ten.

Sequenced sample: blood. The V gene is TRBV7-9, the J gene TRBJ2-3, with 8 bases fitting TRBD1. The receptor was isolated from a woman younger than 30 with Graves' ophthalmopathy. The CDR3 bases are TGTGCCAGCAGCCCCAGACAGGGGCTTTTGGTTACAGATACGCAGTATTTT. Its protein product is CASSPRQGLLVTDTQYF.